This TCR beta chain stems from a study of T cell responses to AZD1222 COVID-19 vaccine. Germline V lookup: CDR1 SQVTM, CDR2 ANQGSEA. The CDR3 has 15 amino acids. Trimming removed 8 bases at V and 3 bases at J, with 23 bases between. The table came from immunoSEQ multiplex PCR; TCRdb's copy has only in-frame clones and leaves some out. The sample holds fewer than 150,000 clones, about 92% seen once. This clonotype was sampled from an adult in good health. Specimen: peripheral blood, collected on day 0 of AZD1222 vaccination. V gene TRBV29-1 combines with J gene TRBJ2-7; unclear D gene. The DNA of the CDR3 is TGCAGCCTAACCCCGGTCGCCGGGTCAAACTACGAGCAGTACTTC. Residues: CSLTPVAGSNYEQYF.